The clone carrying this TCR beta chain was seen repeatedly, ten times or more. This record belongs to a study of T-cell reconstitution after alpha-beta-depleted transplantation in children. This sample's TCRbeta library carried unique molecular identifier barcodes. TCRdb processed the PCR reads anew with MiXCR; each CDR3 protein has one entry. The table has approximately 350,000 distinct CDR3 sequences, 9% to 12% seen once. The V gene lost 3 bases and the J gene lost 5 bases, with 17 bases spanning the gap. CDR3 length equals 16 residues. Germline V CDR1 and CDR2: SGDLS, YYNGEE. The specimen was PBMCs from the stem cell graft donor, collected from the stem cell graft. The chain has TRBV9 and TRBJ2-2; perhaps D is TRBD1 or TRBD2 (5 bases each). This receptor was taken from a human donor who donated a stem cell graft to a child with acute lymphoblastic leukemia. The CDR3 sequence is CASSGYDRGITGELFF. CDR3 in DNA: TGTGCCAGCAGCGGATACGACAGAGGGATTACCGGGGAGCTGTTTTTT. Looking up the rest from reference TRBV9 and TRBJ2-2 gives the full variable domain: DSGVTQTPKHLITATGQRVTLRCSPRSGDLSVYWYQQSLDQGLQFLIQYYNGEERAKGNILERFSAQQFPDLHSELNLSSLELGDSALYFCASSGYDRGITGELFFGEGSRLTVL.